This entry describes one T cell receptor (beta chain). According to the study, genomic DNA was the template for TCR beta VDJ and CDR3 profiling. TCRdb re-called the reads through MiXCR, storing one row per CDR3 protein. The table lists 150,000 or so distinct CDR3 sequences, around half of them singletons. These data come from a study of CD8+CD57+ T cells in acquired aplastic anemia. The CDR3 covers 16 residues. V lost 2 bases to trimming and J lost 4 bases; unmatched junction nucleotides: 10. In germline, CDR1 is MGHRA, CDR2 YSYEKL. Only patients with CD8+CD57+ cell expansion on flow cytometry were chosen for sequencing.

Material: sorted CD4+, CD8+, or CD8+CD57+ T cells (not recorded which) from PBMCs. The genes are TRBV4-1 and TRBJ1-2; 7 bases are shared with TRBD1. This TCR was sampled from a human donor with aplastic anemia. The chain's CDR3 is CASSQPGTDDFYGYTF. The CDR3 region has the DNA TGCGCCAGCAGCCAACCCGGGACAGACGATTTCTATGGCTACACCTTC.